The 24 T cell receptor beta chains listed next were all sequenced from one sample in a study of blood T cell repertoires in COVID-19 (dated by TCRdb to about 2020). Libraries were built with the immunoSEQ multiplex PCR assay. TCRdb limited this immuneACCESS table to in-frame rearrangements with V and J called. A share of clones is missing; checked studies link under half to unresolved V genes, and the rest is unexplained. This sample comprises 30,000 to 40,000 clones, 70% to 90% of them detected only once. In total, the top ten clones hold about 61% of the sample. Sequenced: peripheral blood. These receptors all come from an older man with acute or convalescent COVID-19.

This clone has more than one count but fewer than ten. The J gene is TRBJ1-6, the V gene TRBV7-8; TRBD1 matches 7 bases. The CDR3 sequence is 17 residues long. Trimming at V came to 1 base and at J to 7 bases, leaving 10 bases not matched to a gene. Germline V gives CDR1 SGHVS, CDR2 FQNEAQ. The CDR3 protein is CASSLEGTAVLNSPLHF. For the CDR3, the DNA is TGTGCCAGCAGCTTAGAGGGGACAGCGGTGTTAAATTCACCCCTCCACTTT.

The chain is built from TRBV5-6 and TRBJ1-6; 7 bases match TRBD1. The CDR3 runs 16 residues. Unmatched junction bases numbered 5, after V lost 3 bases and J lost 2 bases. Germline loops: CDR1 SGHDT, CDR2 YYEEEE. The CDR3 region is CASSSIDRAYNSPLHF. CDR3 DNA sequence: TGTGCCAGCAGCTCGATTGACAGGGCCTATAATTCACCCCTCCACTTT.

This chain uses TRBV3-1 (or the pseudogene TRBV3-2) with TRBJ1-6, with a tentative D call TRBD1 (6 bases). The V end was cut by 0 bases, the J end by 6 bases, with 15 bases between. CDR1 and CDR2 (germline): LGHDT, YNNKEL (reference sequence). The CDR3 contains 17 residues. The CDR3 spells CASSQDSNRDPNSPLHF. CDR3 in DNA: TGTGCCAGCAGCCAAGATTCTAACAGGGACCCTAATTCACCCCTCCACTTT.

The chain carries TRBV3-1 (or the pseudogene TRBV3-2) and TRBJ2-7; tentatively, D is TRBD2 (5 bases). Germline CDR1 is LGHDT and CDR2 is YNNKEL (reference sequence). Trimming removed 4 bases at V and 7 bases at J, with 11 bases between. The CDR3 has 12 amino acids. CDR3 nucleotides: TGTGCCAGCAGCCCTAGCTGGAGGGAGCAGTACTTC. Translated, it gives CASSPSWREQYF.

CDR3: CASRRDTATNEKLFF. CDR3 bases: TGTGCCAGCAGGAGGGACACCGCAACTAATGAAAAACTGTTTTTT. This rearrangement joins TRBV6-5 to TRBJ1-4, with D perhaps TRBD1 (6 bases). V lost 6 bases, J lost 0 bases, and 11 bases lay in between. This CDR3 region has 15 residues. Germline values: CDR1 MNHEY, CDR2 SVGAGI.

This clone has only one observation. The chain recombines TRBV12-3 or TRBV12-4 with TRBJ1-2; 7 bases align to TRBD1. V trimming: 10 bases; J trimming: 8 bases; junction bases outside the gene matches: 10. This CDR3 contains 12 residues. The CDR3 loop reads CATREGAGGYTF. As DNA, the CDR3 is TGTGCCACCAGGGAGGGGGCCGGGGGCTACACCTTC.

With regard to this clone: One end of the junction is discordant with germline, which a read error may explain. The chain joins TRBV7-2 to TRBJ2-2, with D perhaps matching TRBD1 (7 bases). The CDR3 totals 15 residues. The germline V gene encodes CDR1 SGHTA and CDR2 FQGNSA. The CDR3 DNA is TGTGCCAGCGGAGGGGGCAGGGCGAAGACCGGGGAGCTGTTTTTT. As protein: CASGGGRAKTGELFF.

The chain couples TRBV7-8 to TRBJ2-2; TRBD2 aligns across 7 bases. CDR3 size: 16 residues. The V and J ends lost 2 bases and 0 bases, in that order; junction bases with no gene match: 3. Germline V lookup: CDR1 SGHVS, CDR2 FQNEAQ. CDR3 nucleotides: TGTGCCAGCAGCTTATCGGCGGGAGCGAACACCGGGGAGCTGTTTTTT. Amino acid sequence: CASSLSAGANTGELFF.

Comments on this clone: Other DNA variants within this sample encode the same CDR3. This chain uses TRBV18 with TRBJ2-7, with TRBD1 identical over 8 bases. This CDR3 contains 14 residues. J lost 0 bases, V lost 5 bases, and 3 bases had no gene match. CDR1 is KGHSH, CDR2 LQKENI, per germline. The CDR3 protein is CASSTGQGSYEQYF. The CDR3 DNA reads as TGTGCCAGCTCAACCGGACAGGGCTCCTACGAGCAGTACTTC.

The chain employs TRBV3-1 (or the pseudogene TRBV3-2) and TRBJ1-1, with a possible D match to TRBD1 (5 bases). The CDR3 is 17 amino acids. Trimming removed 4 bases from V and 0 bases from J, with 18 bases in between. Looked up from germline, CDR1 is LGHDT and CDR2 is YNNKEL (reference sequence). The CDR3 DNA reads TGTGCCAGCAGCCCTCTGGGGCCAGATTATATGAACACTGAAGCTTTCTTT. The encoded protein is CASSPLGPDYMNTEAFF.

The chain has TRBV14 and TRBJ1-5; TRBD1 matches 8 bases. The CDR3 covers 16 residues. From germline, CDR1 is SGHDN and CDR2 FVKESK. V lost 3 bases, J lost 5 bases, and 9 bases stayed unmatched. The CDR3 protein is CASSQETGVFDQPQHF. The CDR3 DNA reads as TGTGCCAGCAGCCAGGAGACAGGGGTTTTTGATCAGCCCCAGCATTTT.

This chain links TRBV27 with TRBJ1-1; tentatively, D is TRBD1 (6 bases). Trimming cost V 2 bases and J 7 bases, with 14 bases left between them. The CDR3 covers 14 residues. Per germline, CDR1 MNHEY and CDR2 SMNVEV (reference sequence). CDR3: CASSLRGGRYEAFF. CDR3 nucleotide sequence: TGTGCCAGCAGTTTAAGGGGGGGCAGATATGAAGCTTTCTTT.

This rearrangement joins TRBV6-2 or TRBV6-3 to TRBJ1-6; the D gene is possibly TRBD1 (5 bases). Between the trimmed V and J ends, which lost 6 bases and 0 bases, there was a span of 15 bases. The length of the CDR3 is 17 residues. Germline V gene data show CDR1 as MNHEY and CDR2 as SVGEGT. CDR3 sequence: CASSGDSSSSYNSPLHF. CDR3 DNA: TGTGCCAGCAGCGGGGACTCTTCGAGCTCCTATAATTCACCCCTCCACTTT.

This chain joins TRBV15 and TRBJ1-6, with a tentative D call TRBD1 (5 bases). Deletions cut 0 bases from V and 7 bases from J, with 13 bases between. Looked up from germline, CDR1 is LNHNV and CDR2 is YYDKDF (reference sequence). There are 16 residues in the CDR3. The CDR3, as DNA: TGTGCCACCAGCAGAGATCGATTTGGGGCGAATTCACCCCTCCACTTT. Translating it yields CATSRDRFGANSPLHF.

The V and J genes are TRBV19 and TRBJ1-6; the D is unclear. CDR1 is LNHDA and CDR2 is SQIVND in the germline V gene (reference sequence). V lost 9 bases to trimming and J lost 1 base, with 10 bases between them. This CDR3 is built from 14 residues. CDR3 nucleotide sequence: TGTGCCAGCTCTCAGATTTCCTATAATTCACCCCTCCACTTT. It translates to CASSQISYNSPLHF.

The chain combines TRBV19 with TRBJ1-5, with unresolved D. This CDR3 has 14 residues. The germline V and J ends were trimmed by 6 bases and 0 bases, with 9 bases remaining between them. Germline values: CDR1 LNHDA, CDR2 SQIVND (reference sequence). The DNA of the CDR3 is TGTGCCAGTAGCCCCCAAATTAGCAATCAGCCCCAGCATTTT. Amino acids: CASSPQISNQPQHF. Using reference TRBV19 and TRBJ1-5 for the parts outside the CDR3, the full variable domain is DGGITQSPKYLFRKEGQNVTLSCEQNLNHDAMYWYRQDPGQGLRLIYYSQIVNDFQKGDIAEGYSVSREKKESFPLTVTSAQKNPTAFYLCASSPQISNQPQHFGDGTRLSIL.

The rearrangement uses TRBV27 and TRBJ2-2; 8 positions agree with TRBD2. CDR3 length equals 15 residues. The V segment lost 5 bases and the J segment 4 bases; nucleotides outside the gene matches: 6. Germline V gene data show CDR1 as MNHEY and CDR2 as SMNVEV (reference sequence). The DNA for the CDR3 is TGTGCCAGCAGTCAAGCGGGAGCGACCACCGGGGAGCTGTTTTTT. Translation: CASSQAGATTGELFF.

J is TRBJ2-1 and V is TRBV2; no clear D. V lost 9 bases and J lost 1, with 10 bases in between. This CDR3 comprises 13 residues. Per germline, CDR1 SNHLY and CDR2 FYNNEI. The chain's CDR3 is CASLTLSYNEQFF. The CDR3 nucleotides are TGTGCCAGTCTGACACTGTCCTACAATGAGCAGTTCTTC.

The V call is TRBV5-3, the J call TRBJ2-2, with 7 bases matching TRBD1. TRBV5-3 belongs to the ORF category, with a function that is uncertain. The length of the CDR3 is 17 residues. The junction had 11 bases not matched to a gene; V was cut back by 0 bases and J by 6 bases. The chain's CDR3 is CARSLEGHRGLPGELFF. CDR3 nucleotides: TGTGCCAGAAGCTTGGAGGGGCATAGGGGGCTTCCCGGGGAGCTGTTTTTT.

This clone was seen a single time. This rearrangement joins TRBV15 to TRBJ2-1; TRBD1 aligns across 8 bases. V trimming: 6 bases; J trimming: 9 bases; junction bases outside the gene matches: 13. CDR3 length: 15 residues. Germline assignment: CDR1 LNHNV and CDR2 YYDKDF (reference sequence). CDR3 region: CATSNPGTGVFEQFF. The CDR3 region has the DNA TGTGCCACCAGTAACCCCGGGACAGGTGTCTTTGAGCAGTTCTTC.

The chain couples TRBV19 to TRBJ2-1; D is possibly TRBD1 (5 bases). Germline-derived CDR1 and CDR2 are LNHDA and SQIVND (reference sequence). The CDR3 runs to 15 residues. Trimming left V 6 bases short and J 5 bases short, with 17 bases between. The CDR3 DNA sequence: TGTGCCAGTAGAAGTGGTAAGGGCAGGGACAATGAGCAGTTCTTC. Protein: CASRSGKGRDNEQFF. Full variable domain (missing parts from reference TRBV19 and TRBJ2-1): DGGITQSPKYLFRKEGQNVTLSCEQNLNHDAMYWYRQDPGQGLRLIYYSQIVNDFQKGDIAEGYSVSREKKESFPLTVTSAQKNPTAFYLCASRSGKGRDNEQFFGPGTRLTVL.

CDR3 sequence: CASSLEDGQGGTQYF. CDR3 sequence (DNA): TGTGCCAGCAGCTTAGAGGATGGGCAGGGGGGGACCCAGTACTTC. The genes are TRBV7-2 and TRBJ2-5, with D tentatively TRBD1 (7 bases). The V gene lost 1 base and the J gene lost 7 bases, with 16 bases spanning the gap. There are 15 residues in the CDR3. Germline CDR1 and CDR2: SGHTA and FQGNSA.

V and J are TRBV7-9 and TRBJ1-6; TRBD1 agrees at 10 bases. Per the germline V gene, CDR1 is SEHNR and CDR2 is FQNEAQ (reference sequence). V gave up 3 bases and J gave up 11 bases; unmatched junction bases: 10. The CDR3 has 16 amino acids. The CDR3 sequence: CASSFRGQGLSAPLHF. CDR3 sequence (DNA): TGTGCCAGCAGCTTCAGGGGACAGGGGCTGTCGGCACCCCTCCACTTT.

The genes are TRBV24-1 and TRBJ1-2; no firm D call. This CDR3 spans 13 amino acids. V shed 4 bases and J shed 8 bases, with 13 bases lying between them. Per the germline V gene, CDR1 is KGHDR and CDR2 is SFDVKD. The CDR3 reads CATSEQINGGYTF. CDR3 sequence (DNA): TGTGCCACCAGTGAACAAATCAACGGGGGCTACACCTTC.